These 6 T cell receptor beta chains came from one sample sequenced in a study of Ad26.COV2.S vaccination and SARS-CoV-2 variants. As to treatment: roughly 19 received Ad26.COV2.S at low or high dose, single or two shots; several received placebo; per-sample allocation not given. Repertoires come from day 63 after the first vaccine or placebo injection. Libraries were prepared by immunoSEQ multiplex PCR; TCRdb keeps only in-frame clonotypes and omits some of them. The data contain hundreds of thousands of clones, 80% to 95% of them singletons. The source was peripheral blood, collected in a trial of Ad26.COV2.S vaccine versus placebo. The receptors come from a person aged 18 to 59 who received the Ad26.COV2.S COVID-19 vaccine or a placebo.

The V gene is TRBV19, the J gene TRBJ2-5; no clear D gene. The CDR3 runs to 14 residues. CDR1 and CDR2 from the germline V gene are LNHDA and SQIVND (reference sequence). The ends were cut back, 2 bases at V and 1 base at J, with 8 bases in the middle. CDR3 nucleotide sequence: TGTGCCAGTAGTATAAATCCTCTCCAAGAGACCCAGTACTTC. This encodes CASSINPLQETQYF.

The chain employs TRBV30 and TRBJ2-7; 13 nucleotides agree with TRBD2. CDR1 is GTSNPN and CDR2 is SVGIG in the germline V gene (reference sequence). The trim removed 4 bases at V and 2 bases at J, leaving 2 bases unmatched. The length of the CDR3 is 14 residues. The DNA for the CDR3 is TGTGCCTGGACCGGACTAGCGGGAGCCTACGAGCAGTACTTC. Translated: CAWTGLAGAYEQYF.

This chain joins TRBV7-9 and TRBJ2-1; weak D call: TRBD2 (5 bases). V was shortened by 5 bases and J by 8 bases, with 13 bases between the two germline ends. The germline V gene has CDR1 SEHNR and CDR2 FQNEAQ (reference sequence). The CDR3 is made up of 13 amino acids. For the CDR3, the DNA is TGTGCCAGCAGCCTCACTAGTCCCGATGAGCAGTTCTTC. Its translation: CASSLTSPDEQFF.

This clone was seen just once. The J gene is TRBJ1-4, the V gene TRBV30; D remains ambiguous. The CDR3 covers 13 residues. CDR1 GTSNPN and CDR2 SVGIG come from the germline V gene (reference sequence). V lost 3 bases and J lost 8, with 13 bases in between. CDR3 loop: CAWRGLTREKLFF. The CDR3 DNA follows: TGTGCCTGGAGGGGCCTTACGAGAGAAAAACTGTTTTTT.

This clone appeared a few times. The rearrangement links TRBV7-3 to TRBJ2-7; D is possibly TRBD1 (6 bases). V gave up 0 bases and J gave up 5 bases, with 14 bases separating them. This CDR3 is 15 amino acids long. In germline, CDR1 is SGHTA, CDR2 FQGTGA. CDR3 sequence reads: CASSLTGTPADEQYF. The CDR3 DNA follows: TGTGCCAGCAGCTTAACTGGGACACCCGCCGACGAGCAGTACTTC.

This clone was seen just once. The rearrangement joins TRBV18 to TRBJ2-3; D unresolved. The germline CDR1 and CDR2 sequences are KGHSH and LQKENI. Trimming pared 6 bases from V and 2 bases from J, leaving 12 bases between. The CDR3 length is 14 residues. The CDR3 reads CASSPWIYTDTQYF. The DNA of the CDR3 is TGTGCCAGCTCGCCGTGGATTTACACAGATACGCAGTATTTT.